This T cell receptor beta chain was retrieved from a study of regulatory T cells in long-lasting Graves disease. General study results and limits: Persistent cases of Graves' showed reduced TCR diversity relative to newly diagnosed patients. Among the persistent patients, 2,741 public clonotypes were shared, more than the approximately 1,000 shared among new patients.

This clonotype was seen many times. Its antigen is currently unknown. Stated time point: persistent/refractory GD, antithyroid drugs over 5 years with positive TRAb. Extracted PBMC RNA gave rise to the TCR library. To make TCR beta libraries, researchers used iRepertoire HTBI primers and Arm-PCR of CDR3 regions. TCRdb reprocessed the multiplex PCR reads via MiXCR and lists one record per CDR3 protein. This table holds about 310,000 distinct CDR3 sequences, 22% found once. Germline assignment: CDR1 MNHEY and CDR2 SVGAGI. Trimming removed 4 bases at V and 2 bases at J, with 5 bases between. The CDR3 consists of 12 residues.

This sequence was found in a female donor with Graves disease. The sample here was peripheral blood mononuclear cells (PBMCs), taken when the disease was refractory, from a patient treated with antithyroid drugs. This chain links TRBV6-5 with TRBJ1-2, with unresolved D. CDR3 in DNA: TGTGCCAGCAGTTGGGTCAACTATGGCTACACCTTC. Its translation: CASSWVNYGYTF.